These T cell receptor beta chains were read from a single sample in a study of control samples from healthy donors and cancer patients. Assay: immunoSEQ multiplex PCR; the TCRdb copy retains only in-frame clones and omits some. The table includes under 150,000 clones, around 96% detected once. Input material: blood. The receptors stem from a man aged 30 to 45 in good health. The conserved cysteine and the conserved F or W are not part of the CDR3 here. Each record gives: clone size, V gene, J gene, CDR3 protein. Some rows mark clone size as missing; the rest say once, few, many or name a class of expanded clone.

clone size: once
V gene: TRBV7-9
J gene: TRBJ2-1
CDR3 protein: ASSLVPSGTGFLYNEQF

clone size: -
V gene: TRBV10-1
J gene: TRBJ1-3
CDR3 protein: ASKLGGRWRSIY

clone size: -
V gene: TRBV5-1
J gene: TRBJ1-1
CDR3 protein: ASGVGAKKNTEAF

clone size: -
V gene: TRBV15
J gene: TRBJ2-7
CDR3 protein: ATSSTGTSTEQY

clone size: -
V gene: TRBV28
J gene: TRBJ1-1
CDR3 protein: ASSLVRGQNTEAF

clone size: -
V gene: TRBV5-1
J gene: TRBJ1-2
CDR3 protein: ASSLVGSGGYT

clone size: -
V gene: TRBV6-4
J gene: TRBJ1-6
CDR3 protein: ASSDSTTGEGGGDNSPLH

clone size: -
V gene: TRBV18
J gene: TRBJ1-1
CDR3 protein: ASSPGIGNTEAF

clone size: -
V gene: TRBV5-6
J gene: TRBJ2-2
CDR3 protein: ASSVGWGGGELF

clone size: -
V gene: TRBV6-6
J gene: TRBJ1-1
CDR3 protein: ASSYRGPQEAF

clone size: -
V gene: TRBV12-5
J gene: TRBJ1-5
CDR3 protein: ASGLVDSPNQPQH

clone size: -
V gene: TRBV7-7
J gene: TRBJ2-5
CDR3 protein: ASSLGISKGETQY

clone size: -
V gene: TRBV28
J gene: TRBJ1-1
CDR3 protein: ASSVTGGRTEAF

clone size: -
V gene: TRBV7-9
J gene: TRBJ2-5
CDR3 protein: ASPGTGVETQY

clone size: -
V gene: TRBV3-1/TRBV3-2
J gene: TRBJ2-7
CDR3 protein: ASSQDRGYEQY

clone size: -
V gene: TRBV7-2
J gene: TRBJ1-2
CDR3 protein: ASSSDRGEVYGYT

clone size: -
V gene: TRBV7-9
J gene: TRBJ2-7
CDR3 protein: ASSPWERPREQY

clone size: -
V gene: TRBV6-5
J gene: TRBJ1-2
CDR3 protein: ASRFGGQGAGYT

clone size: -
V gene: TRBV9
J gene: TRBJ1-1
CDR3 protein: ASSRDSNTEAF

clone size: -
V gene: TRBV6-2/TRBV6-3
J gene: TRBJ2-7
CDR3 protein: ASSHPPSYEQY

clone size: -
V gene: TRBV11-2
J gene: TRBJ1-1
CDR3 protein: ASSLGAVNTEAF

clone size: -
V gene: TRBV11-2
J gene: TRBJ2-7
CDR3 protein: ASSTGQGGLKVYEQY

clone size: -
V gene: TRBV30
J gene: TRBJ1-6
CDR3 protein: AWRGQGLNSPLH

clone size: -
V gene: TRBV10-3
J gene: TRBJ1-6
CDR3 protein: AISVGAFQDLH

clone size: -
V gene: TRBV24-1
J gene: TRBJ1-1
CDR3 protein: ATSDLLRLGTEAF

clone size: -
V gene: TRBV18
J gene: TRBJ1-4
CDR3 protein: ASSPGQIIEKLF

clone size: -
V gene: TRBV4-3
J gene: TRBJ2-6
CDR3 protein: ASSRRVSGANVLT

clone size: -
V gene: TRBV9
J gene: TRBJ2-7
CDR3 protein: ASSAGQGGPYEQY

clone size: -
V gene: TRBV28
J gene: TRBJ2-7
CDR3 protein: ASRIWDSNNLYEQY

clone size: -
V gene: TRBV6-4
J gene: TRBJ2-2
CDR3 protein: ASRGGADTGELF

clone size: -
V gene: TRBV19
J gene: TRBJ1-2
CDR3 protein: ASSTTGNYGYT

clone size: -
V gene: TRBV5-4
J gene: TRBJ1-3
CDR3 protein: ASSFGAGNTIY

clone size: -
V gene: TRBV5-1
J gene: TRBJ1-4
CDR3 protein: ASRVQTGSNEKLF